This T cell receptor (beta chain) stems from a study of cytomegalovirus exposure and HLA in healthy donors (dated by TCRdb to the late 2010s). Background on the whole study: A later analysis indicated that the 120 or so validation repertoires were generated on the platform also employed for the 670 or so repertoires of the first cohort. Along with the approximately 600-subject first cohort, a separate validation cohort of over 90 different subjects was used. The study combined high-throughput TCR immunosequencing, statistical association of individual TCRs with disease status, and machine learning to predict cytomegalovirus infection status. The study aimed to test whether cataloging public T cell receptors could reveal signatures of past pathogen exposure. What the research found in general, with its limitations: In a later analysis, TCRs clustered in the first cohort were found to also tend to co-occur in the 120 or so validation repertoires, with 85% to 95% of cluster scores above 0. The study gave a list of under 200 TCR beta chains associated with cytomegalovirus. The classifier was reported to diagnose cytomegalovirus status with high specificity and sensitivity in both the original cohort and the validation cohort. While some public TCRs were present in many individuals, most TCR sequences turned up only very rarely across donors. It was suggested by the authors that the approach could potentially be generalized to other disease states and immunological phenotypes. All 130 or so repertoires were used to score co-occurrence in the validation cohort in a later analysis, because that analysis had no HLA typing for the cohort. Three of the identified cytomegalovirus-associated TCR beta chains were confirmed in vitro to be specific for cytomegalovirus antigens.

On this clone: Its antigen is unknown. Base qualities are missing; no much larger clone stands one base away.

Library generation was performed with the immunoSEQ multiplex PCR assay. For the original study's pipeline: A statistical classification framework was developed to diagnose cytomegalovirus status using the catalog of TCR beta chain sequences. This is the immuneACCESS table as TCRdb keeps it, with only in-frame sequences that have V and J called. A part of the clones is gone; compared with another copy, unresolved V genes explain less than half, and the rest is unexplained. V and J calls plus clone size are reproduced from that table; the DNA served to infer D and trimming. Across this sample there are some 350,000 clones, with about 90% seen only once. The ten largest clonotypes hold roughly 1.2% of the sample. In the germline V gene (reference sequence), CDR1 corresponds to MNHNY and CDR2 to SVGAGI. From V the trimming removes 2 bases and from J it removes 5 bases, while the gene matches leave 7 bases of the junction unaccounted for. Counted from cysteine to phenylalanine, this CDR3 has 15 amino acids. CDR3 DNA only is kept here, 45 bases in frame from base 1.

The donors were included in the validation cohort of some 120 subjects, a group kept apart from the roughly 670-subject first cohort. The chain was built from TRBV6-6 and TRBJ2-3, with 7 junctional bases fitting TRBD2. Material for sequencing was PBMCs. This receptor was taken from a woman in her twenties or thirties in good health and CMV-seropositive. Here is the DNA: TGTGCCAGCAGTTACGGGGGGAGGGCCGGAGATACGCAGTATTTT. This codes for CASSYGGRAGDTQYF.